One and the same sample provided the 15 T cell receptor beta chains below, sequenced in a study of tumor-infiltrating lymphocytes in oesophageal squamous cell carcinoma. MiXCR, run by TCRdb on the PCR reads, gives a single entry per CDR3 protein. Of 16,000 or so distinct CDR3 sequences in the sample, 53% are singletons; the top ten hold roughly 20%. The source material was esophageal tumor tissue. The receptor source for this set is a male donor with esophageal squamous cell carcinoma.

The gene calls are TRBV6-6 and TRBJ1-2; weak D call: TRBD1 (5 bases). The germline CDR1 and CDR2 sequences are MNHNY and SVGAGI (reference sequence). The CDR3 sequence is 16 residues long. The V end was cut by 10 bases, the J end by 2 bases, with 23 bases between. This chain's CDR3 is CATLKGTSGGNYGYTF. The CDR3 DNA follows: TGTGCCACCTTGAAGGGGACGAGTGGGGGAAACTATGGCTACACCTTC.

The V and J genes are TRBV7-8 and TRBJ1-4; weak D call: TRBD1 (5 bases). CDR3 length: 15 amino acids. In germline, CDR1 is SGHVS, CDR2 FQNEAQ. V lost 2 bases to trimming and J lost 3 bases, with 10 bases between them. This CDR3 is CASSLYAGSNEKLFF. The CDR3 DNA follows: TGTGCCAGCAGCTTATATGCAGGGTCTAATGAAAAACTGTTTTTT.

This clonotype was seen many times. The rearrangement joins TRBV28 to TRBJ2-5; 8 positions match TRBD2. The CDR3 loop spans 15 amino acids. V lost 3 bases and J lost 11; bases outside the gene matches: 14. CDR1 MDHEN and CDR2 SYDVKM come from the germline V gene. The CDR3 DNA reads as TGTGCCAGCAGTTTCTCGGGGGGGCCTTACCCGGAGCAGTACTTC. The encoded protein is CASSFSGGPYPEQYF.

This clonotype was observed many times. CDR3 sequence reads: CASSLDALAGDSYEQYF. DNA for the CDR3: TGCGCCAGCAGCTTGGATGCACTAGCGGGCGACTCCTACGAGCAGTACTTC. The chain couples TRBV5-1 to TRBJ2-7; TRBD2 agrees at 9 bases. Germline values: CDR1 SGHRS, CDR2 YFSETQ. The CDR3 spans 17 residues. Germline trimming cut 0 bases from V and 0 bases from J; bases unmatched to any gene: 7.

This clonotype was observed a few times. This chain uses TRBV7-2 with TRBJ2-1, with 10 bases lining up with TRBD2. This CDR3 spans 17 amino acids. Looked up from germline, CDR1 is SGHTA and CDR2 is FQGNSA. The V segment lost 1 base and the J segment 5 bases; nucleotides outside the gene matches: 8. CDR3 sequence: CASSLGAGGRHHNEQFF. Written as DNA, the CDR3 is TGTGCCAGCAGCTTAGGAGCGGGAGGGCGCCATCACAATGAGCAGTTCTTC. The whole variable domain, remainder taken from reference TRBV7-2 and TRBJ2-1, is GAGVSQSPSNKVTEKGKDVELRCDPISGHTALYWYRQSLGQGLEFLIYFQGNSAPDKSGLPSDRFSAERTGGSVSTLTIQRTQQEDSAVYLCASSLGAGGRHHNEQFFGPGTRLTVL.

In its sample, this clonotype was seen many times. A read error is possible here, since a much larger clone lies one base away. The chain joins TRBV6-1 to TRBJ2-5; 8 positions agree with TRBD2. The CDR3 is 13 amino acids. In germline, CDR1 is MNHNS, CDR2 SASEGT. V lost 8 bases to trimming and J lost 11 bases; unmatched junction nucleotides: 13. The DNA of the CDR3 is TGTGCCAGCTCCGGGGGGGCCGATAATGAGCAGTACTTC. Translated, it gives CASSGGADNEQYF.

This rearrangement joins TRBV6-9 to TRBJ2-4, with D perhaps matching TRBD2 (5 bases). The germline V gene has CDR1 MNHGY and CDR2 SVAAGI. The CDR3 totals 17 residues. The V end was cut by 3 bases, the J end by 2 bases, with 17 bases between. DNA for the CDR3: TGTGCCAGCAGTTACTCGAAAGGGAGAGGGACCAAAAACATTCAGTACTTC. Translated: CASSYSKGRGTKNIQYF.

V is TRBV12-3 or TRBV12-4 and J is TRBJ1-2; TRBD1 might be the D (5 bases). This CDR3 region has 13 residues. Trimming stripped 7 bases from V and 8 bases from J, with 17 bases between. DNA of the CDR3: TGTGCCAGCACTTTTCAGGGATCCTGGGGCTACACCTTC. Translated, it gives CASTFQGSWGYTF.

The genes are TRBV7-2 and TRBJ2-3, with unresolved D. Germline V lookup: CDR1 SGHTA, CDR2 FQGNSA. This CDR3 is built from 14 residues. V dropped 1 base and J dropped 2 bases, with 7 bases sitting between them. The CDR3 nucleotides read TGTGCCAGCAGCTTAGTCGTTACCACAGATACGCAGTATTTT. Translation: CASSLVVTTDTQYF.

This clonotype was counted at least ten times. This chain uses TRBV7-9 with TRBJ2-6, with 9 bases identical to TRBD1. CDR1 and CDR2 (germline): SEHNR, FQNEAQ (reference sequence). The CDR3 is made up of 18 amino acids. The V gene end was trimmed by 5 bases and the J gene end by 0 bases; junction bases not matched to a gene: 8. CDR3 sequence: CASSGERDRVSGANVLTF. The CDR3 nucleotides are TGTGCCAGCAGCGGAGAACGGGACAGGGTCTCTGGGGCCAACGTCCTGACTTTC. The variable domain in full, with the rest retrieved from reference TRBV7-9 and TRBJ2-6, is DTGVSQNPRHKITKRGQNVTFRCDPISEHNRLYWYRQTLGQGPEFLTYFQNEAQLEKSRLLSDRFSAERPKGSFSTLEIQRTEQGDSAMYLCASSGERDRVSGANVLTFGAGSRLTVL.

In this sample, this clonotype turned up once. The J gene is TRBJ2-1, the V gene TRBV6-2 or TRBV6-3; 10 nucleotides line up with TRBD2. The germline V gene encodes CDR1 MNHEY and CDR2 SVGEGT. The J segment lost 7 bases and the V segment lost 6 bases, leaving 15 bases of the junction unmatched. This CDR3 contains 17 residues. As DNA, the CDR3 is TGTGCCAGCAGACCCCATCTCAGCGGGGGGGCTGGTAATGAGCAGTTCTTC. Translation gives CASRPHLSGGAGNEQFF.

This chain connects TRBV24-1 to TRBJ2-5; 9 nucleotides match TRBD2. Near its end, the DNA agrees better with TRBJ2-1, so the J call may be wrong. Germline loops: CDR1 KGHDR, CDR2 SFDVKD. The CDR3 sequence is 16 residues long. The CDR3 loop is CATSGGWASGINEQFF. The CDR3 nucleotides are TGTGCCACCAGTGGGGGTTGGGCTAGCGGGATCAATGAGCAGTTCTTC.

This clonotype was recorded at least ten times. This CDR3 is CSASWGEIEQYF. In DNA, the CDR3 is TGCAGTGCTAGTTGGGGAGAGATCGAGCAGTACTTC. The chain employs TRBV20-1 and TRBJ2-7; perhaps TRBD2 as D (5 bases). The CDR3 extends over 12 amino acids. The V end was cut by 3 bases, the J end by 6 bases, with 12 bases between. The germline V gene has CDR1 DFQATT and CDR2 SNEGSKA (reference sequence).

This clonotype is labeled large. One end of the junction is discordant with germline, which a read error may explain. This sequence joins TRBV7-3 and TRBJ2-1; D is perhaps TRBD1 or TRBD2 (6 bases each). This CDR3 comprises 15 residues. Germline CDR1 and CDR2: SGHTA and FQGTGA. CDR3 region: CASSERGDSHNEQFF. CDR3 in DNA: TGTGCCAGCAGCGAAAGGGGGGACTCCCACAATGAGCAGTTCTTC.

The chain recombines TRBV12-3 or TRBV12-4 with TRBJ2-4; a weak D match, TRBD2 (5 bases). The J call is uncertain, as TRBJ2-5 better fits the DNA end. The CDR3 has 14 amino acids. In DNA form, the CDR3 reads TGTGCCAGCAGTTTCGGGGATAAACAAGAGACCCAGTACTTC. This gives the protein CASSFGDKQETQYF.